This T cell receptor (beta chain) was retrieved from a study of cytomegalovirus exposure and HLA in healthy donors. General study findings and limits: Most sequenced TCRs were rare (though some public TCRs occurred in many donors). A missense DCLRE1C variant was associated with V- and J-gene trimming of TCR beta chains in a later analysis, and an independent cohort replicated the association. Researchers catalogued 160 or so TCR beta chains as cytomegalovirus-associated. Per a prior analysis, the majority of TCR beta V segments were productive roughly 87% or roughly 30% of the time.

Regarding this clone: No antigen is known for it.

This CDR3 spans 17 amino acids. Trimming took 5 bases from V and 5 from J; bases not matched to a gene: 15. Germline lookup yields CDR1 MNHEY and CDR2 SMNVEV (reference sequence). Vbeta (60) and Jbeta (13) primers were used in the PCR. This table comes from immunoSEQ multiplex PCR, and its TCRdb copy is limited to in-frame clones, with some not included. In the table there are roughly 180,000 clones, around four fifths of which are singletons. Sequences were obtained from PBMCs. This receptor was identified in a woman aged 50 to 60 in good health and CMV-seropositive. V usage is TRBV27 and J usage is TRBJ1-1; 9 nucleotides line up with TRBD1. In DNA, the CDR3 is TGTGCCAGCAGTAAATCCTGGGACAGGGTGAGAGGGACTGAAGCTTTCTTT. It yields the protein CASSKSWDRVRGTEAFF.